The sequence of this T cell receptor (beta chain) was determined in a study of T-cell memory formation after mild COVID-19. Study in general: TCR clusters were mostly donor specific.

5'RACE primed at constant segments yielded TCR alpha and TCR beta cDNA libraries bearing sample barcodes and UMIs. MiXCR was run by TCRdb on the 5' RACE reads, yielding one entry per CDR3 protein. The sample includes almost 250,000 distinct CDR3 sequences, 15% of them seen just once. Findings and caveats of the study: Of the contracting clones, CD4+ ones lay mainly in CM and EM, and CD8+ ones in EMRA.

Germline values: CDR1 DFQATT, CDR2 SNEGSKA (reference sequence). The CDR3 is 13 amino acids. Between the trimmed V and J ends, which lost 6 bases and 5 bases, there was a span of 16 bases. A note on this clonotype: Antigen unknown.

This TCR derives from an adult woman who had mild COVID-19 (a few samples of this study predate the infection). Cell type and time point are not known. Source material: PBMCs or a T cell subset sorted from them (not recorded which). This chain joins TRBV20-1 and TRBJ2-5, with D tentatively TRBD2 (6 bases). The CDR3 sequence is CSAVGGSGETQYF. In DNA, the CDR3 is TGCAGTGCCGTCGGGGGATCAGGGGAGACCCAGTACTTC.